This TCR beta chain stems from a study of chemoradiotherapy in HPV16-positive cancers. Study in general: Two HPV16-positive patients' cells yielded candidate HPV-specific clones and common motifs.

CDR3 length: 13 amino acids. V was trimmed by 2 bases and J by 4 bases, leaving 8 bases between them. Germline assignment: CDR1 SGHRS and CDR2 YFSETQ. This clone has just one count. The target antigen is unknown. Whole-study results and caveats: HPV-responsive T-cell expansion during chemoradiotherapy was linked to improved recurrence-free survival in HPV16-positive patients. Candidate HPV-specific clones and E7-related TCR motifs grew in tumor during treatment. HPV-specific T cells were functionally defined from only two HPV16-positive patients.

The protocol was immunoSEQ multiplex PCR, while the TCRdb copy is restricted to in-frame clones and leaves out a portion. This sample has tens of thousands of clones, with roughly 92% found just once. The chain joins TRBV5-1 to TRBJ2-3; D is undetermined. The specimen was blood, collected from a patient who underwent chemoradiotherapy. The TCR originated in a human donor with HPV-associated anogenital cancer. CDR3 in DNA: TGCGCCAGCAGCTTATCTCGTGCAGATACGCAGTATTTT. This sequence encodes CASSLSRADTQYF. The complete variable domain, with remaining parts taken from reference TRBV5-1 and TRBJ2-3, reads KAGVTQTPRYLIKTRGQQVTLSCSPISGHRSVSWYQQTPGQGLQFLFEYFSETQRNKGNFPGRFSGRQFSNSRSEMNVSTLELGDSALYLCASSLSRADTQYFGPGTRLTVL.